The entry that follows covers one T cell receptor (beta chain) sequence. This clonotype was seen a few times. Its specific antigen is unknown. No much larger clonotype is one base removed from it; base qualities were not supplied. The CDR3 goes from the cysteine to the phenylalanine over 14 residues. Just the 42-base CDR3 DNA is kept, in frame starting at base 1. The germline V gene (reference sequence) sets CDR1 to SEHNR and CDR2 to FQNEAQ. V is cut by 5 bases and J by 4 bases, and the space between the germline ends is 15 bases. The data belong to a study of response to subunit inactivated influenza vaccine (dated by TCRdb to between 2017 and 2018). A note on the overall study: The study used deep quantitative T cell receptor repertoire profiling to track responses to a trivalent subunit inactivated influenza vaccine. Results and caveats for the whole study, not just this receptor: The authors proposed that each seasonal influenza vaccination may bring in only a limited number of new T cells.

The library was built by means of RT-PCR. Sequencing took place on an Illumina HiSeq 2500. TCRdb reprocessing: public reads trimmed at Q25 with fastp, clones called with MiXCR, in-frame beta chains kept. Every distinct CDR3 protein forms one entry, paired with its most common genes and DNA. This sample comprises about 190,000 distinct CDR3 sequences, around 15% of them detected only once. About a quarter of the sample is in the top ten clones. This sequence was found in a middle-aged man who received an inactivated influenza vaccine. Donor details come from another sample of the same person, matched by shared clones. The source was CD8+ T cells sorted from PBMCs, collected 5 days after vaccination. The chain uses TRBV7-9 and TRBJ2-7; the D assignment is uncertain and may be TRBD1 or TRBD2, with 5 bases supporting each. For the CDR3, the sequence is CASSDTLGTYEQYF. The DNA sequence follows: TGTGCCAGCAGCGACACGTTGGGGACGTACGAGCAGTACTTC.